Presented here are 15 T cell receptor beta chains from one specimen sequenced in a study of prognosis after radiotherapy for stage I lung cancer. Genomic DNA provided the template from which TCR beta CDR3 was amplified by two-round multiplex PCR. Primers (each specific to one TRBV or TRBJ gene) were used in first-round PCR. TCRdb used MiXCR to reprocess the multiplex PCR reads, holding one entry per CDR3 protein. The data contain fewer than 30,000 distinct CDR3 sequences, about half of them singletons. Sequencing was performed on PBMCs, taken before or after stereotactic body radiation therapy (not recorded which). The source of these receptors is a donor over 45 with non-small cell lung cancer.

The sample holds many counts of this clonotype. This rearrangement joins TRBV4-2 to TRBJ2-7; 10 bases align to TRBD2. The CDR3 consists of 16 residues. V trimming: 0 bases; J trimming: 1 base; junction bases outside the gene matches: 3. Germline CDR1 is LGHNA and CDR2 is YNFKEQ. The CDR3 is CASSQDPTSGSYEQYF. The CDR3 coding sequence is TGTGCCAGCAGCCAAGACCCGACTAGCGGGTCCTACGAGCAGTACTTC.

J is TRBJ1-2 and V is TRBV6-2 or TRBV6-3; D gene ambiguous. CDR1 and CDR2 from the germline V gene are MNHEY and SVGEGT. V dropped 5 bases and J dropped 4 bases, with 23 bases sitting between them. The CDR3 has 17 amino acids. Written as DNA, the CDR3 is TGTGCCAGCAGTATAACTTACGGGAAATCGCCGGCCTATGGCTACACCTTC. This translates into CASSITYGKSPAYGYTF.

The chain joins TRBV7-9 to TRBJ1-6; 8 nucleotides align to TRBD1. Germline CDR1 is SEHNR and CDR2 is FQNEAQ (reference sequence). This CDR3 spans 18 amino acids. V dropped 2 bases and J dropped 4; count of bases not matched to a gene: 10. The DNA of the CDR3 is TGTGCCAGCAGCTTATTGTGGGACAGGACCGTTTATAATTCACCCCTCCACTTT. Its protein is CASSLLWDRTVYNSPLHF.

This clonotype was detected many times. J is TRBJ2-3 and V is TRBV5-5; 7 bases line up with TRBD2. Germline-derived CDR1 and CDR2 are SGHKS and YYEKEE (reference sequence). The CDR3 is made up of 13 amino acids. The junction had 4 bases not matched to a gene; V was cut back by 3 bases and J by 6 bases. CDR3: CASSWEGWDTQYF. The DNA of the CDR3 is TGTGCCAGCAGCTGGGAGGGGTGGGATACGCAGTATTTT.

By its share, this clonotype is medium-sized. The chain couples TRBV12-3 or TRBV12-4 to TRBJ1-1; 10 nucleotides align to TRBD1. Losses at the gene ends were 2 bases for V and 5 bases for J; bases not matched to a gene: 2. The CDR3 spans 14 residues. The CDR3 sequence: CASSLQDRGTEAFF. DNA of the CDR3: TGTGCCAGCAGTTTACAGGACAGGGGGACTGAAGCTTTCTTT.

About this clonotype: A far larger clone is just one base off, so this is likely a read error. The genes are TRBV6-8 and TRBJ1-1; D is undetermined. V gave up 7 bases and J gave up 0 bases, with 6 bases separating them. Germline CDR1 is MNHGY and CDR2 is SAAAGT. The CDR3 length is 12 residues. CDR3 sequence reads: CASIYLNTEAFF. In DNA form, the CDR3 reads TGTGCCAGCATCTATTTGAACACTGAAGCTTTCTTT.

In its sample, this clonotype was seen a few times. The chain couples TRBV25-1 to TRBJ1-2; 10 nucleotides align to TRBD1. In germline, CDR1 is MGHDK, CDR2 SYGVNS. This CDR3 has 17 amino acids. After removal of 6 bases from V and 7 bases from J, the junction contained 17 bases not matched to a gene. The chain's CDR3 is CASSEGGTGALAGGYTF. Here the CDR3 DNA reads TGTGCCAGCAGCGAGGGGGGGACAGGGGCATTGGCCGGTGGCTACACCTTC.

This clonotype was picked up many times. CDR3: CATGQSQETQYF. The CDR3 nucleotides are TGTGCCACGGGACAGTCACAAGAGACCCAGTACTTC. The chain employs TRBV24-1 and TRBJ2-5, with 7 bases identical to TRBD1. Germline V gene data show CDR1 as KGHDR and CDR2 as SFDVKD. The CDR3 sequence is 12 residues long. The V segment lost 10 bases and the J segment 2 bases; nucleotides outside the gene matches: 3.

Notes on this clonotype: Only one base separates this from a far larger clonotype, so it likely reflects a read error. The chain combines TRBV12-3 or TRBV12-4 with TRBJ2-7, with TRBD2 as a possible D gene (6 bases). The CDR3 has 12 amino acids. V was pared by 6 bases and J by 7 bases, with 13 bases between. The DNA for the CDR3 is TGTGCCAGCAGCCGGGACTCCAATGAGCAGTACTTC. Protein sequence: CASSRDSNEQYF.

This clonotype was detected many times. This sequence joins TRBV7-9 and TRBJ1-1; D is perhaps TRBD1 (5 bases). There are 11 residues in the CDR3. V lost 5 bases, J lost 8 bases, and 9 bases lay in between. CDR1 SEHNR and CDR2 FQNEAQ come from the germline V gene (reference sequence). This CDR3 is CASSIPGEAFF. The DNA for the CDR3 is TGTGCCAGCAGCATTCCAGGGGAAGCTTTCTTT.

The chain is built from TRBV5-1 and TRBJ1-2; D is perhaps TRBD1 (5 bases). Germline V gives CDR1 SGHRS, CDR2 YFSETQ. The V end was cut by 0 bases, the J end by 8 bases, with 14 bases between. The CDR3 covers 14 residues. CDR3 sequence reads: CASSLDQGGKGYTF. DNA of the CDR3: TGCGCCAGCAGCTTGGATCAGGGCGGTAAGGGCTACACCTTC.

Concerning this clonotype: Sequence at one end of the junction differs from germline and may be a read error. The rearrangement joins TRBV6-2 or TRBV6-3 to TRBJ1-3; no firm D call. The CDR3 contains 15 residues. CDR1 MNHEY and CDR2 SVGEGT come from the germline V gene. CDR3 in DNA: TGTTCCAGCAGACTGGACCCCCTTTCTGTAAACACCATATATTTT. Amino acid sequence: CSSRLDPLSVNTIYF.

The J gene is TRBJ1-2, the V gene TRBV6-1; D is perhaps TRBD1 (5 bases). Germline V lookup: CDR1 MNHNS, CDR2 SASEGT. CDR3 length: 16 amino acids. V lost 6 bases to trimming and J lost 1 base, with 18 bases between them. The CDR3 spells CASSPGVGTINYGYTF. CDR3 sequence (DNA): TGTGCCAGCAGCCCAGGTGTTGGGACTATTAACTATGGCTACACCTTC.

This clonotype showed up many times. The V call is TRBV6-4, the J call TRBJ1-4; D unresolved. CDR3 length: 15 residues. CDR1 and CDR2 (germline): MRHNA, SNTAGT. Trimming removed 10 bases from V and 6 bases from J, with 21 bases in between. The CDR3 is CANPFRALWDEKLFF. DNA for the CDR3: TGTGCCAACCCCTTTAGGGCATTGTGGGATGAAAAACTGTTTTTT.

This clonotype appeared many times. The rearrangement joins TRBV2 to TRBJ1-4; D gene ambiguous. Germline V gives CDR1 SNHLY, CDR2 FYNNEI. V shed 1 base and J shed 3 bases, with 9 bases lying between them. The CDR3 is made up of 15 amino acids. The CDR3: CASSEGGSPNEKLFF. The DNA for the CDR3 is TGTGCCAGCAGTGAAGGAGGATCCCCTAATGAAAAACTGTTTTTT.